This TCR beta chain was recorded in a study of T cell responses to AZD1222 COVID-19 vaccine. Overall study results and limits: Clonal diversity may have been underestimated, and the donors were mostly white British, with more females than males. Recipients of two AZD1222 doses showed rising Spike-specific TCR breadth and depth.

Second doses that came at about 4 or about 12 weeks were put together. This clone turned up a few times. Its antigen is as yet unknown. The CDR3 has 15 residues. With 2 bases removed from V and 1 base from J, the gap between germline ends came to 8 bases. The germline CDR1 and CDR2 sequences are MNHEY and SVGEGT. Repertoires were generated with immunoSEQ multiplex PCR, while TCRdb's copy carries only in-frame clones and drops some. Among about 100,000 clones, 87% were seen once, and the ten largest hold 2% to 3%. The TCR originated in an adult who received the AZD1222 COVID-19 vaccine. The sequenced sample was peripheral blood, obtained 28 days after the second AZD1222 dose. The genes are TRBV6-2 or TRBV6-3 and TRBJ2-2; D unclear. The CDR3: CASSYEAENTGELFF. Here the CDR3 DNA reads TGTGCCAGCAGTTACGAGGCCGAGAACACCGGGGAGCTGTTTTTT.